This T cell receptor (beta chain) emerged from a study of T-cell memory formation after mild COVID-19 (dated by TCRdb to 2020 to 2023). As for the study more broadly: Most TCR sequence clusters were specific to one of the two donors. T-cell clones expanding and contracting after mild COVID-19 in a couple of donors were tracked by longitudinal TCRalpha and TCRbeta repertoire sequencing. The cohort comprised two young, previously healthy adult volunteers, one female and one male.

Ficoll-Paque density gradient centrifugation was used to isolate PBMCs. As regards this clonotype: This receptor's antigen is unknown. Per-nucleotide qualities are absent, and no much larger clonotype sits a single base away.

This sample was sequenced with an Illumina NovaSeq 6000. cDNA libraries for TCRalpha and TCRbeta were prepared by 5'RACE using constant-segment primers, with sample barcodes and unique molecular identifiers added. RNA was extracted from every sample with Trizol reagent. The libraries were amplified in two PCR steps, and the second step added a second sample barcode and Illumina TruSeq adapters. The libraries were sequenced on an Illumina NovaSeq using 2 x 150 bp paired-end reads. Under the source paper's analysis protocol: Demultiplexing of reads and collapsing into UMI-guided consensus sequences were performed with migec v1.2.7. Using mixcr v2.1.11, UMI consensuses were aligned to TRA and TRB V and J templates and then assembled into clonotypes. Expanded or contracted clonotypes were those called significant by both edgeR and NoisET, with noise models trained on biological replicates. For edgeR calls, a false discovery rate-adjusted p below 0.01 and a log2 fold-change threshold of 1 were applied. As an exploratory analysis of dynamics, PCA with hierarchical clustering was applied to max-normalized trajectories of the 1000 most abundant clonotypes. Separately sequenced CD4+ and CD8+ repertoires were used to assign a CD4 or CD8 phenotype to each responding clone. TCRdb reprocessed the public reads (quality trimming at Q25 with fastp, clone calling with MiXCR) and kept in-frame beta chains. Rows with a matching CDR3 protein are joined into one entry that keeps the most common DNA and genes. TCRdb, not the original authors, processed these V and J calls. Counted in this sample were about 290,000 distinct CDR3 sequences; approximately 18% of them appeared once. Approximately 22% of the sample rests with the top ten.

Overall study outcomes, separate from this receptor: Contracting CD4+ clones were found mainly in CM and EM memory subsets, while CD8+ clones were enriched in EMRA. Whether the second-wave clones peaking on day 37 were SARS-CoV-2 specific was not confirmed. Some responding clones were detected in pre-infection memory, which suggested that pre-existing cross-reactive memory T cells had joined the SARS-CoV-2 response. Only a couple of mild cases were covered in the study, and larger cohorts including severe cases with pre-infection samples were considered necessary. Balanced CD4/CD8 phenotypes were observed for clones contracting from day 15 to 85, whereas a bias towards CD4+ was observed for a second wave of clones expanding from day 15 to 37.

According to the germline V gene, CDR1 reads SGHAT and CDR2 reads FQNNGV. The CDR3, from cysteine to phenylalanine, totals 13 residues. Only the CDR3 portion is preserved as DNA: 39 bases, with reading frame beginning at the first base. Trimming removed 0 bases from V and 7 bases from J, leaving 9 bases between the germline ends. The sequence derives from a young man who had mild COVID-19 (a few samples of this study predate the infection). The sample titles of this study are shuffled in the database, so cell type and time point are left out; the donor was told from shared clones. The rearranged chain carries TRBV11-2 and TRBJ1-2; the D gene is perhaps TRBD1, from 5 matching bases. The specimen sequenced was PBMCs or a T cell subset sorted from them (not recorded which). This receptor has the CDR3 CASSLDRRGGYTF. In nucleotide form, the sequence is TGTGCCAGCAGCTTAGATCGGAGGGGTGGCTACACCTTC.